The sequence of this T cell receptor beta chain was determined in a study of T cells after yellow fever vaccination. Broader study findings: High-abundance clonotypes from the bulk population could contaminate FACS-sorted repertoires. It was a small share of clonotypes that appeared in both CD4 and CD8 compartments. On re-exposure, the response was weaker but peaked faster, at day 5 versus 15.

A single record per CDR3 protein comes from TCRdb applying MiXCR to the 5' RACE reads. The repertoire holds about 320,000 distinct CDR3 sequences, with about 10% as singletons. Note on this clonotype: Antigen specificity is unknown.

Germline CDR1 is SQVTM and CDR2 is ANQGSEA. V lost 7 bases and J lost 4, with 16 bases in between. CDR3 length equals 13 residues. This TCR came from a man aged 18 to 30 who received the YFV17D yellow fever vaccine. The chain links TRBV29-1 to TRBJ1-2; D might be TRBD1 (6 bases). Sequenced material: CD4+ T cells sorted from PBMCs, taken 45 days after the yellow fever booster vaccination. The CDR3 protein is CSGWIGGGYGYTF. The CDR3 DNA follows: TGCAGCGGTTGGATAGGGGGTGGCTATGGCTACACCTTC.